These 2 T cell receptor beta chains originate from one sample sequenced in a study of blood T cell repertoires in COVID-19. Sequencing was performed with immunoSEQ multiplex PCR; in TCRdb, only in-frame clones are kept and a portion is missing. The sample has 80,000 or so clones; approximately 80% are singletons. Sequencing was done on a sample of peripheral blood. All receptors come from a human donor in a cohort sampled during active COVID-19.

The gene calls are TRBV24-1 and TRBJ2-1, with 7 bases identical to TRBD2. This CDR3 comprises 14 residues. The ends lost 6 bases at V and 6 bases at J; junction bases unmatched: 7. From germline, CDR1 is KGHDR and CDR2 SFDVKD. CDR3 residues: CATSSGGGRNEQFF. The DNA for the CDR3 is TGTGCCACCAGTTCCGGGGGAGGGCGCAATGAGCAGTTCTTC.

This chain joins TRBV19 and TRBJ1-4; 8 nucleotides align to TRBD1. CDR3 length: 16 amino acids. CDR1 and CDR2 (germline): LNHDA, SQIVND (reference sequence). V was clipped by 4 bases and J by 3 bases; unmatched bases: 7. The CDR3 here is CASSTLDRAANEKLFF. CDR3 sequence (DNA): TGTGCCAGTAGTACCTTGGACAGGGCGGCTAATGAAAAACTGTTTTTT.